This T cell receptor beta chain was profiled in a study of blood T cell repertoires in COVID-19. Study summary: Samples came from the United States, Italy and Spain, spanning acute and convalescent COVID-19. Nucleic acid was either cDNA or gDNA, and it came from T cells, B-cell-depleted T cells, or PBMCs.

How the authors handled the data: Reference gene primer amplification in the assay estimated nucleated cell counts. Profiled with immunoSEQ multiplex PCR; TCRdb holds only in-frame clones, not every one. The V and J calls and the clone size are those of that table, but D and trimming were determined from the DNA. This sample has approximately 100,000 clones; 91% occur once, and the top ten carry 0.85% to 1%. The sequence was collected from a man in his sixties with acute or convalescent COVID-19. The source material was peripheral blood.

The DNA for the CDR3 is TGTGCCAGCAGTTTAGACAGGGGCGATGGCTACACCTTC. The encoded protein is CASSLDRGDGYTF. This chain joins TRBV6-5 and TRBJ1-2, with 8 bases aligning to TRBD1. This CDR3 is 13 amino acids long. Germline CDR1 and CDR2: MNHEY and SVGAGI. J was trimmed by 6 bases and V by 4 bases; bases with no gene match: 4.